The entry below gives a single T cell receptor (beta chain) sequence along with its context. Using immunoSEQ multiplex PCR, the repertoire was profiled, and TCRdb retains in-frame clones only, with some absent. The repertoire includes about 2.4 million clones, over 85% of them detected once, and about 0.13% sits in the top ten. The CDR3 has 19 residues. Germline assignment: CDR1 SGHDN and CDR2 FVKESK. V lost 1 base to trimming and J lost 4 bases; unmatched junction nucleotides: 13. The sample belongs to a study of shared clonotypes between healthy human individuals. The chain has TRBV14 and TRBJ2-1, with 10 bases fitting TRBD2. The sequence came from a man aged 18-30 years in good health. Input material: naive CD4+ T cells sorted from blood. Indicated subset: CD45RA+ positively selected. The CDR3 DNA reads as TGTGCCAGCAGCCAAGGGCAGCGGGAGGGCCTGTTGGTATACAATGAGCAGTTCTTC. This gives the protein CASSQGQREGLLVYNEQFF.